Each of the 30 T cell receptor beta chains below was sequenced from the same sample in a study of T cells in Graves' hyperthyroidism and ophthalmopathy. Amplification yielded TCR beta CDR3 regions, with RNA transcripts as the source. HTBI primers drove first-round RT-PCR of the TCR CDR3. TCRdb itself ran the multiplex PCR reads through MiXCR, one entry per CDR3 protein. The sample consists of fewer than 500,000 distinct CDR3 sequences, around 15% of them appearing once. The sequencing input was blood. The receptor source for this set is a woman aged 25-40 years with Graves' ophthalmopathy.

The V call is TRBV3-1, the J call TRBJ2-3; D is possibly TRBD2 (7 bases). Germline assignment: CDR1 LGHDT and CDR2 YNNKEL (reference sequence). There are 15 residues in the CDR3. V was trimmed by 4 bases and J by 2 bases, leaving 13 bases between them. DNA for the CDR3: TGTGCCAGCAGCCTCGCGGGGGCGAACACAGATACGCAGTATTTT. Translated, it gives CASSLAGANTDTQYF.

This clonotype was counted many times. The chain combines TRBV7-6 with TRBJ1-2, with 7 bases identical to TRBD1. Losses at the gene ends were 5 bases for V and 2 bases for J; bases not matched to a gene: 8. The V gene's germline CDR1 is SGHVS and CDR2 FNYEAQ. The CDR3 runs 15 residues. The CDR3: CASSLTTGQNYGYTF. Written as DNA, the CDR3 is TGTGCCAGCAGCCTTACGACGGGACAGAACTATGGCTACACCTTC.

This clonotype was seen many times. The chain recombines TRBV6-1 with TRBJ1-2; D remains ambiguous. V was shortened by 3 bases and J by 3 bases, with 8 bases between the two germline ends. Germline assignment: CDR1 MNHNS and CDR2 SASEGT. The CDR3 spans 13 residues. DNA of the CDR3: TGTGCCAGCAGTGACCCGGGCCACTATGGCTACACCTTC. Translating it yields CASSDPGHYGYTF.

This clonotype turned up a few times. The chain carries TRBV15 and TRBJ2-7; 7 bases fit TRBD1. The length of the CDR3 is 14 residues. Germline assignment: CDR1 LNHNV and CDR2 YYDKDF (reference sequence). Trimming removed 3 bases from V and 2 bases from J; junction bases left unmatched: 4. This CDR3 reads CATSRVRGPYEQYF. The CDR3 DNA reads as TGTGCCACCAGCAGGGTGAGGGGGCCCTACGAGCAGTACTTC.

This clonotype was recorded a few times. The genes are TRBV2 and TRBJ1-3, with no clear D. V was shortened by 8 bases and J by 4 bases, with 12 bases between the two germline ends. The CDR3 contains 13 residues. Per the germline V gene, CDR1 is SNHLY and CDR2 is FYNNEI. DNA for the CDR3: TGTGCCAGCCTAGGGATTGGCGGAAACACCATATATTTT. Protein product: CASLGIGGNTIYF.

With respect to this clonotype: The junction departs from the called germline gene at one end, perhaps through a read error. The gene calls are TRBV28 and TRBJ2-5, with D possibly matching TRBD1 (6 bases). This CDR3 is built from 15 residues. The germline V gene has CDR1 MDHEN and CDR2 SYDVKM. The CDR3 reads CASSFFWDNPETRYF. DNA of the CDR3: TGTGCCAGCAGTTTTTTTTGGGACAACCCGGAGACCCGGTACTTC.

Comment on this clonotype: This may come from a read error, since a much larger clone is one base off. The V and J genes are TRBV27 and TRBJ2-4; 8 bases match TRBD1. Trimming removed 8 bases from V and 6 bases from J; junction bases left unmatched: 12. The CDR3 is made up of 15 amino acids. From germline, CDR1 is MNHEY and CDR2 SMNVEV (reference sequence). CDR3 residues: CASERGGQGGNIQYF. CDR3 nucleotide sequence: TGTGCCAGCGAAAGGGGAGGACAGGGAGGAAACATTCAGTACTTC.

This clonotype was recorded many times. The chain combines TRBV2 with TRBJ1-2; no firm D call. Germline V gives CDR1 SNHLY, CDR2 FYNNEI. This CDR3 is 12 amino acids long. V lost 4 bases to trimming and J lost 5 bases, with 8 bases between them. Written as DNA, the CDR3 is TGTGCCAGCAGTGTGGCAGTTTATGGCTACACCTTC. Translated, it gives CASSVAVYGYTF.

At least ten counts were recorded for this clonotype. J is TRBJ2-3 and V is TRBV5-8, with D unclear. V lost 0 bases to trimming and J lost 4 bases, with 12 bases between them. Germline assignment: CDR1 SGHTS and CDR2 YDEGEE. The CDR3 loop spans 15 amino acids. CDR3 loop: CASSLVPDPPDTQYF. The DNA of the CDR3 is TGTGCCAGCAGCTTGGTCCCCGACCCCCCAGATACGCAGTATTTT.

The CDR3 nucleotides read TGCAGTGCTATGTCACTAGCGGGGATGATGTTTGAGACCCAGTACTTC. Translation: CSAMSLAGMMFETQYF. V and J are TRBV20-1 and TRBJ2-5, with 10 nucleotides matching TRBD2. V was clipped by 4 bases and J by 5 bases; unmatched bases: 13. The CDR3 spans 16 residues. Germline lookup yields CDR1 DFQATT and CDR2 SNEGSKA (reference sequence).

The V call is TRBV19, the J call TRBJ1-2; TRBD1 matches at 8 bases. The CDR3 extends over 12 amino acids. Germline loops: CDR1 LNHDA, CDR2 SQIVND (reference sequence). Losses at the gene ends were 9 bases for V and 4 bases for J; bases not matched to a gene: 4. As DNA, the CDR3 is TGTGCCAGCGGGGACAGGCGCTATGGCTACACCTTC. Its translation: CASGDRRYGYTF. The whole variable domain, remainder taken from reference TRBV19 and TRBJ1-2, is DGGITQSPKYLFRKEGQNVTLSCEQNLNHDAMYWYRQDPGQGLRLIYYSQIVNDFQKGDIAEGYSVSREKKESFPLTVTSAQKNPTAFYLCASGDRRYGYTFGSGTRLTVV.

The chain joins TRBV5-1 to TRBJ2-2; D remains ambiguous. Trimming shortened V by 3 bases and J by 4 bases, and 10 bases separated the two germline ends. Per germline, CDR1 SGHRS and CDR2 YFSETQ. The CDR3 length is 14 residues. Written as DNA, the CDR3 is TGCGCCAGCAGCTCCTCCGTCATCACCGGGGAGCTGTTTTTT. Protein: CASSSSVITGELFF.

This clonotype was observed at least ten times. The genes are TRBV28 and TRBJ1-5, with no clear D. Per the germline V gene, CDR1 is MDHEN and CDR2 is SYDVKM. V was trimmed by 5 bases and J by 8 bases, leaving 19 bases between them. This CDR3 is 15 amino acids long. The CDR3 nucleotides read TGTGCCAGCAGTCAGCTCGAGGGAGGGCTGAAGCCCCAGCATTTT. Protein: CASSQLEGGLKPQHF.

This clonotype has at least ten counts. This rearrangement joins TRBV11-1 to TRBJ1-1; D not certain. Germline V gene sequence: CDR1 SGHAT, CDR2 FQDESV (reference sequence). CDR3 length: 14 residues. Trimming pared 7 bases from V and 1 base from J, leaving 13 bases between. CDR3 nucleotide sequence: TGTGCCAGCATCGATCCACGGAGGAACACTGAAGCTTTCTTT. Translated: CASIDPRRNTEAFF.

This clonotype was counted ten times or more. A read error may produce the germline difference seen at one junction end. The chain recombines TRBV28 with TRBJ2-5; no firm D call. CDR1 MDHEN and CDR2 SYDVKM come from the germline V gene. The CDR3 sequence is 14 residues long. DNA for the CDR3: TGTGCCAGCATTTTAATTATGGCCCCAGAAACCCAGTACTTC. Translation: CASILIMAPETQYF.

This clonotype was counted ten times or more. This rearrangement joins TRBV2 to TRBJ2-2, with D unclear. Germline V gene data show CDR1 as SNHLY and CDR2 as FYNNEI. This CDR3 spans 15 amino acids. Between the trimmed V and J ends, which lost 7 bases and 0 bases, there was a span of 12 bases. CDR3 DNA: TGTGCCAGCAACTCAAGGAGAACGAACACCGGGGAGCTGTTTTTT. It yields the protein CASNSRRTNTGELFF.

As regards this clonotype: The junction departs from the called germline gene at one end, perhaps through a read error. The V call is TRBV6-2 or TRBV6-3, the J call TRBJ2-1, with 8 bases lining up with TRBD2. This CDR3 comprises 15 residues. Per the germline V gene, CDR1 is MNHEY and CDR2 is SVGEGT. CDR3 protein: CASSPGGGTYSEQFF. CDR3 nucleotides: TGTGCCAGCAGCCCGGGGGGGGGAACCTACAGTGAGCAGTTCTTC.

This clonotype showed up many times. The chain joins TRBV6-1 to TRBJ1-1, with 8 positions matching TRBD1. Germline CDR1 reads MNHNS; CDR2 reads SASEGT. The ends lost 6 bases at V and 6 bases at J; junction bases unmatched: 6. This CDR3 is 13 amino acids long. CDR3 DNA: TGTGCCAGCAGAGGACAGGGCAGATCTGAAGCTTTCTTT. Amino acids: CASRGQGRSEAFF.

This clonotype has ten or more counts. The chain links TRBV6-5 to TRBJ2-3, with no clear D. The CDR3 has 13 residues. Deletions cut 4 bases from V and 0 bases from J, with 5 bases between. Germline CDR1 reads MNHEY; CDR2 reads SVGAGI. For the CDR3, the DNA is TGTGCCAGCAGTTCTCCCAGCACAGATACGCAGTATTTT. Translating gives CASSSPSTDTQYF.

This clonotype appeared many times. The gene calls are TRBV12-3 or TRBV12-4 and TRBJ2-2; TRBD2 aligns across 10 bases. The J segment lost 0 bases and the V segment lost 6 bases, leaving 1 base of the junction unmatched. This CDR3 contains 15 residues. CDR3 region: CASRLAGPNTGELFF. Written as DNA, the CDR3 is TGTGCCAGCAGACTAGCGGGGCCGAACACCGGGGAGCTGTTTTTT.

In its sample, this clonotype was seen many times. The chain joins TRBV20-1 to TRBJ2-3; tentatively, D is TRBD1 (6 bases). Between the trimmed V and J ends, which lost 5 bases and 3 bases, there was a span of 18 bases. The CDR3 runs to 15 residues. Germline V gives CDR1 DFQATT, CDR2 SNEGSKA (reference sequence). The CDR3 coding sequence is TGCAGTGCTCCCTTTGACAGGATAAGGACAGATACGCAGTATTTT. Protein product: CSAPFDRIRTDTQYF.

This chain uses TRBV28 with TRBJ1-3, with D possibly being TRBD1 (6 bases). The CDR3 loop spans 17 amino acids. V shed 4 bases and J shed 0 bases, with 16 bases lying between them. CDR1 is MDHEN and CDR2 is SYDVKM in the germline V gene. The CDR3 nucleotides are TGTGCCAGCAGTTACCCCCTGGACAGCCTCTCTGGAAACACCATATATTTT. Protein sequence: CASSYPLDSLSGNTIYF.

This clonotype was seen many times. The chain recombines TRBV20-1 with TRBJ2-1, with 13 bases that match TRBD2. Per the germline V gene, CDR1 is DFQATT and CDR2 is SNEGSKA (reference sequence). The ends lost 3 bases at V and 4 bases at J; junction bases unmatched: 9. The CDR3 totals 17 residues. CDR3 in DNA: TGCAGTGCTAGGGAGCGGGGGGGACTAGCGGGGTACAATGAGCAGTTCTTC. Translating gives CSARERGGLAGYNEQFF.

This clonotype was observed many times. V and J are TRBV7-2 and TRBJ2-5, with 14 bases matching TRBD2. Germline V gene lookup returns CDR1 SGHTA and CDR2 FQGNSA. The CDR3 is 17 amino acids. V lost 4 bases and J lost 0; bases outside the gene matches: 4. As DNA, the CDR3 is TGTGCCAGCAGCTGGACTAGCGGGGGGCTAAACCAAGAGACCCAGTACTTC. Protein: CASSWTSGGLNQETQYF.

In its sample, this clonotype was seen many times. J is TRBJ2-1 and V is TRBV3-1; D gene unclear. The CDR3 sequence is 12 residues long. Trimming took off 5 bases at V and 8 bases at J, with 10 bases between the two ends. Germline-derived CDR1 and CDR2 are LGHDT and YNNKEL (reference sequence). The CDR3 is CASSFGRYEQFF. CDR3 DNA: TGTGCCAGCAGCTTCGGACGGTATGAGCAGTTCTTC.

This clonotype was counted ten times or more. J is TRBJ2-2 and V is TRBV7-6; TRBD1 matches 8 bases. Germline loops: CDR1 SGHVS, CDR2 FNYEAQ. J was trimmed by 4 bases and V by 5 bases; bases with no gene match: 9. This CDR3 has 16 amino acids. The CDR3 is CASSPRTGLTTGELFF. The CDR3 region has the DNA TGTGCCAGCAGCCCCCGGACAGGGTTAACCACCGGGGAGCTGTTTTTT.

This chain's CDR3 is CASSLGGAGGPGTGELFF. CDR3 DNA: TGTGCCAGCAGCTTAGGGGGGGCGGGGGGGCCGGGCACCGGGGAGCTGTTTTTT. The rearrangement links TRBV7-2 to TRBJ2-2, with 9 bases identical to TRBD2. Germline CDR1 SGHTA, CDR2 FQGNSA. This CDR3 is 18 amino acids long. J lost 4 bases, V lost 1 base, and 10 bases had no gene match. Full variable domain (missing parts from reference TRBV7-2 and TRBJ2-2): GAGVSQSPSNKVTEKGKDVELRCDPISGHTALYWYRQSLGQGLEFLIYFQGNSAPDKSGLPSDRFSAERTGGSVSTLTIQRTQQEDSAVYLCASSLGGAGGPGTGELFFGEGSRLTVL.

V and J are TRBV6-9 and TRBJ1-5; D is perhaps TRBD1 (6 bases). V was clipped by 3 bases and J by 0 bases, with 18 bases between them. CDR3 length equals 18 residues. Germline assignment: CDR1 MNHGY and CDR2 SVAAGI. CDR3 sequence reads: CASSYQAGGTYSNQPQHF. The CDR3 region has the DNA TGTGCCAGCAGTTACCAGGCGGGGGGCACCTATAGCAATCAGCCCCAGCATTTT.

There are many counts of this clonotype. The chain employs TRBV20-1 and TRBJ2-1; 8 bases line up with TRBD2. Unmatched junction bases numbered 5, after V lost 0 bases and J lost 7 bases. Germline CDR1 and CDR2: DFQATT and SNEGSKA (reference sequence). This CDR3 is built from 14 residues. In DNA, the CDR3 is TGCAGTGCTAGAGAAACGGGGGGGCCTAATGAGCAGTTCTTC. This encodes CSARETGGPNEQFF.

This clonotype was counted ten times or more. DNA of the CDR3: TGTGCCAGCAGCTACCGGGACAGGGGGGACGAGCAGTACTTC. Protein: CASSYRDRGDEQYF. J is TRBJ2-7 and V is TRBV14; 11 nucleotides agree with TRBD1. CDR1 and CDR2 (germline): SGHDN, FVKESK. With 5 bases clipped from V and 5 bases from J, the junction kept 5 bases outside the gene matches. The CDR3 runs 14 residues.